This record concerns one T cell receptor (beta chain) sequence. The CDR3 extends over 16 amino acids. V lost 3 bases, J lost 6 bases, and 21 bases lay in between. Germline CDR1 is MDHEN and CDR2 is SYDVKM. The data stem from a study of immune evolution from preneoplasia to lung adenocarcinoma. Measured with immunoSEQ multiplex PCR; TCRdb has only the in-frame clones, and not every one. The sample includes about 7,500 clones, around 85% of them seen just once. Sample: FFPE minimally invasive lung adenocarcinoma tissue. The chain recombines TRBV28 with TRBJ2-7; D is uncertain. The source of this sequence is an elderly person with lung adenocarcinoma. The chain's CDR3 is CASSFAGRATRAEQYF. CDR3 DNA: TGTGCCAGCAGTTTTGCAGGACGGGCAACTCGGGCCGAGCAGTACTTC.